Listed below are T cell receptor beta chains from one sample, sequenced in a study of Ad26.COV2.S vaccination and SARS-CoV-2 variants. Clones were sequenced by immunoSEQ multiplex PCR, and TCRdb holds only the in-frame ones, with some missing. The sample comprises about 680,000 clones, roughly nine tenths of which are singletons, and approximately 1.5% rests with the top ten. Sequences were derived from peripheral blood, sampled in a trial of Ad26.COV2.S vaccine versus placebo. Receptor source: a person between 18 and 65 years old who received the Ad26.COV2.S COVID-19 vaccine or a placebo. CDR3s include the opening cysteine and the closing phenylalanine or tryptophan. D genes are given only for firm matches. Clone size, where shown, is once, few, many, or a class for clones that have expanded.

length | size | D | J | V | DNA | CDR3
15 | NA | NA | TRBJ1-2 | TRBV3-1/TRBV3-2 | TGTGCCAGCAGCCTGGGACATCAGAGCCACTATGGCTACACCTTC | CASSLGHQSHYGYTF
14 | NA | NA | TRBJ1-2 | TRBV14 | TGTGCCAGCGGATGGGGCACTATCAACTATGGCTACACCTTC | CASGWGTINYGYTF
15 | NA | NA | TRBJ1-4 | TRBV6-6 | TGTGCCAGCAGTTCCACCCCGGGACCTAATGAAAAACTGTTTTTT | CASSSTPGPNEKLFF
14 | NA | TRBD1 | TRBJ2-5 | TRBV30 | TGTGCCTGGAGGTCCGGGACAGGGGGAGAGACCCAGTACTTC | CAWRSGTGGETQYF
16 | many | TRBD1 | TRBJ1-6 | TRBV3-1/TRBV3-2 | TGTGCCAGCAGCCACTACTCAGGACAGGGATATTCACCCCTCCACTTT | CASSHYSGQGYSPLHF
12 | NA | NA | TRBJ2-2 | TRBV5-6 | TGTGCCAGCAGCTCCTGGACCGGGGAGCTGTTTTTT | CASSSWTGELFF
16 | NA | TRBD1 | TRBJ2-2 | TRBV19 | TGTGCCACAACTCCTCGGACAGGCATGATGGCCGGGGAGCTGTTTTTT | CATTPRTGMMAGELFF
16 | NA | TRBD1 | TRBJ1-6 | TRBV5-4 | TGTGCCAGCAGCTTGGCAGAACAGGGGGCCCATTCACCCCTCCACTTT | CASSLAEQGAHSPLHF
16 | NA | TRBD1 | TRBJ2-7 | TRBV9 | TGTGCCAGCAGCGTAGCCGGGACAGGGGGTTTCTACGAGCAGTACTTC | CASSVAGTGGFYEQYF
15 | NA | TRBD2 | TRBJ2-7 | TRBV19 | TGTGCCAGTAGTCCGGCGGGAGGGAGATCCTACGAGCAGTACTTC | CASSPAGGRSYEQYF
15 | few | TRBD1 | TRBJ1-1 | TRBV4-2 | TGTGCCAGCAGCCTCCGGACAGGCCAGAACACTGAAGCTTTCTTT | CASSLRTGQNTEAFF
14 | NA | NA | TRBJ1-1 | TRBV4-3 | TGCGCCAGCAGCCAAGACGGAGTGACCACTGAAGCTTTCTTT | CASSQDGVTTEAFF
16 | NA | NA | TRBJ2-3 | TRBV5-1 | TGCGCCAGCAGCTTGGCCCTATTCAGTGCAGCAGATACGCAGTATTTT | CASSLALFSAADTQYF
12 | NA | NA | TRBJ2-3 | TRBV10-1 | TGCGCCAGCAGCCAAGTCGGAGATACGCAGTATTTT | CASSQVGDTQYF